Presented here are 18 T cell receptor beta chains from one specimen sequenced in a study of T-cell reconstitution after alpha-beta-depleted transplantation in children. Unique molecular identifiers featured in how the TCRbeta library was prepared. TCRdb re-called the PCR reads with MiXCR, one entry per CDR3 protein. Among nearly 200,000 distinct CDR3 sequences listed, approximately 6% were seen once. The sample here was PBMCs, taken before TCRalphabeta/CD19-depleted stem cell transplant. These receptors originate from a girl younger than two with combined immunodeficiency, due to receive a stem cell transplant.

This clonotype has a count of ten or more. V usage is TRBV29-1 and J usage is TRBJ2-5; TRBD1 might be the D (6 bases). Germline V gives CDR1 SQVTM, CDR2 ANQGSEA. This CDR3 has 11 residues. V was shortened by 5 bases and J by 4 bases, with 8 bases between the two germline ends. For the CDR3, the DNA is TGCAGCGTTACAGGGATAGAGACCCAGTACTTC. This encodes CSVTGIETQYF.

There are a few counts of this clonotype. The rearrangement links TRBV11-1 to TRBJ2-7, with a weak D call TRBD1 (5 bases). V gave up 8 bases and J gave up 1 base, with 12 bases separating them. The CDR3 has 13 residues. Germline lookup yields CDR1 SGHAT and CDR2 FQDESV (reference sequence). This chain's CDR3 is CASRRAGSYEQYF. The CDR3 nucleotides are TGTGCCAGCCGCCGGGCAGGGTCCTACGAGCAGTACTTC.

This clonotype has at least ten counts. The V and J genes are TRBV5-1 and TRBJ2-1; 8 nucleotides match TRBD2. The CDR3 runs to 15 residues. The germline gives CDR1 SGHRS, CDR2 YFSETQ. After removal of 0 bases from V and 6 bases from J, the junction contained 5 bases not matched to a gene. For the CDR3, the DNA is TGCGCCAGCAGCTTGGGAGCGGGAGCCGTCAATGAGCAGTTCTTC. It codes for CASSLGAGAVNEQFF.

The CDR3 loop reads CASSLGGEGLGETQYF. CDR3 sequence (DNA): TGTGCCAGCAGCTTAGGGGGGGAGGGCCTCGGGGAGACCCAGTACTTC. The genes are TRBV7-6 and TRBJ2-5, with TRBD2 matching over 7 bases. J lost 5 bases, V lost 1 base, and 10 bases had no gene match. Germline lookup yields CDR1 SGHVS and CDR2 FNYEAQ. This CDR3 comprises 16 residues.

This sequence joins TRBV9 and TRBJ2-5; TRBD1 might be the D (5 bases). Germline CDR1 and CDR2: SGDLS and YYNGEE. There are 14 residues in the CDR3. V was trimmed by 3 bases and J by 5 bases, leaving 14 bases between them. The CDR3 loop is CASSEGEIWETQYF. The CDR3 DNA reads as TGTGCCAGCAGCGAAGGGGAAATATGGGAGACCCAGTACTTC.

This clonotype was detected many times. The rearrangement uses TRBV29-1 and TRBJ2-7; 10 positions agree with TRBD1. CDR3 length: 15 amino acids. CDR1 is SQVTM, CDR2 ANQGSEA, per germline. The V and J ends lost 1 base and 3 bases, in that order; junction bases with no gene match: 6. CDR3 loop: CSVEVYGTGVYEQYF. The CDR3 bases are TGCAGCGTTGAAGTTTACGGGACAGGGGTCTACGAGCAGTACTTC.

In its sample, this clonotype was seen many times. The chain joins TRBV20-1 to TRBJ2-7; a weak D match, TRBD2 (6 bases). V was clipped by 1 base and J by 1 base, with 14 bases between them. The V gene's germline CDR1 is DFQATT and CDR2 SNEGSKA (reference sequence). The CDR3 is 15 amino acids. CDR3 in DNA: TGCAGTGCTAGAGTGATCGGGAGAAGTTCCTACGAGCAGTACTTC. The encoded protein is CSARVIGRSSYEQYF.

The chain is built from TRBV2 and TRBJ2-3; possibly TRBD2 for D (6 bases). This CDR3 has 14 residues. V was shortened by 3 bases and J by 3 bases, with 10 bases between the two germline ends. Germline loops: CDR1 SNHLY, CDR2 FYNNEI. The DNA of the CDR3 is TGTGCCAGCAGTGAGGTTGGAGGGACAGATACGCAGTATTTT. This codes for CASSEVGGTDTQYF. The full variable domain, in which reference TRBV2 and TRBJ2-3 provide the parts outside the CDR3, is EPEVTQTPSHQVTQMGQEVILRCVPISNHLYFYWYRQILGQKVEFLVSFYNNEISEKSEIFDDQFSVERPDGSNFTLKIRSTKLEDSAMYFCASSEVGGTDTQYFGPGTRLTVL.

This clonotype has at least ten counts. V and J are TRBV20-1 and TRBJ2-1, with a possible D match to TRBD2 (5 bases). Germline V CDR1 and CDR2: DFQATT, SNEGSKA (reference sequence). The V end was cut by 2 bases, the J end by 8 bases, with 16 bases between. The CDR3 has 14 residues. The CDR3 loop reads CSARRGLQWDEQFF. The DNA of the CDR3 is TGCAGTGCTAGACGGGGATTACAATGGGATGAGCAGTTCTTC.

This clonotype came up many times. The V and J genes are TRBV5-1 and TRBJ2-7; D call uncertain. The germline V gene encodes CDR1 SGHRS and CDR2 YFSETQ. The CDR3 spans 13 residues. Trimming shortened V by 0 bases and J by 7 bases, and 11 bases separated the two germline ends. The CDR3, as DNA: TGCGCCAGCAGCTTGGACCACGTGGGGGAGCAGTACTTC. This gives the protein CASSLDHVGEQYF.

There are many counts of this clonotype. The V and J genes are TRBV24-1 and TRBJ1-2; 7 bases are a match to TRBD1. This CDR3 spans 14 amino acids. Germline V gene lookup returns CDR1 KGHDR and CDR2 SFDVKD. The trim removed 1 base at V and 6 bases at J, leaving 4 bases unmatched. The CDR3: CATSDLGGQHGYTF. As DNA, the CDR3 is TGTGCCACCAGTGATTTAGGGGGACAGCATGGCTACACCTTC.

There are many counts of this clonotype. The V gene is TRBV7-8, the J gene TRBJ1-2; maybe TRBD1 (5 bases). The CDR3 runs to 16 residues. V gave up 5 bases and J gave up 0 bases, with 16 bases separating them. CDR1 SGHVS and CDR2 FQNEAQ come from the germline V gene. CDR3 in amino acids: CASSVQGLSPNYGYTF. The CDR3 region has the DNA TGTGCCAGCAGCGTCCAGGGTCTCAGCCCTAACTATGGCTACACCTTC.

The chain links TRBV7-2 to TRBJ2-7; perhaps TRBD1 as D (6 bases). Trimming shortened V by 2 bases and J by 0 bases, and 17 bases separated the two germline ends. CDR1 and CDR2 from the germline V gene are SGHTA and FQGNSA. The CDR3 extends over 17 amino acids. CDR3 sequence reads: CASSLPRSGAHSYEQYF. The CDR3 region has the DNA TGTGCCAGCAGCTTACCCCGATCAGGGGCCCACTCCTACGAGCAGTACTTC.

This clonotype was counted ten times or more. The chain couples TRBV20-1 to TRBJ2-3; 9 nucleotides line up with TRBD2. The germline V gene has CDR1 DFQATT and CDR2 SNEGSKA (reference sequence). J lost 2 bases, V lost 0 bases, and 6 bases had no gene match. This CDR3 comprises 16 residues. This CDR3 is CSARDRKRGVTDTQYF. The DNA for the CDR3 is TGCAGTGCTAGAGATCGCAAGCGGGGGGTCACAGATACGCAGTATTTT.

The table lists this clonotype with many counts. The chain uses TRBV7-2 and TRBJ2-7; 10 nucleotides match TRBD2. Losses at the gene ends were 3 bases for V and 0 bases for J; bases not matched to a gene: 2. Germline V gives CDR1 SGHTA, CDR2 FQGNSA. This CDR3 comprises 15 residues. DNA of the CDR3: TGTGCCAGCAGCTTCCTAGCGGGAGCCTCCTACGAGCAGTACTTC. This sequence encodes CASSFLAGASYEQYF.

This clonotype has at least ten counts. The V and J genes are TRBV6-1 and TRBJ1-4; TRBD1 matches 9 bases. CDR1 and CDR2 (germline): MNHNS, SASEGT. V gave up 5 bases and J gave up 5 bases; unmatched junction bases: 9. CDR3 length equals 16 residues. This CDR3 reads CASSQSTGQGNEKLFF. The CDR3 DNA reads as TGTGCCAGCAGTCAAAGTACCGGACAGGGGAATGAAAAACTGTTTTTT.

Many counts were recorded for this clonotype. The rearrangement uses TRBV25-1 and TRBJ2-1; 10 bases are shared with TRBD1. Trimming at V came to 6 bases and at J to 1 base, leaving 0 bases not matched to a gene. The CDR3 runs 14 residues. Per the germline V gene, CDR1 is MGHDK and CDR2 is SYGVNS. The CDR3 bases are TGTGCCAGCAGGGACAGGGGGTCCTACAATGAGCAGTTCTTC. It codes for CASRDRGSYNEQFF.

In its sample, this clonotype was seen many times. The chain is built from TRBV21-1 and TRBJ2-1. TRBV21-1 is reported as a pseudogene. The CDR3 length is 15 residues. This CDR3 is CASSNSGSSYNEQFF. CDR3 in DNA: TGTGCCAGCAGCAATAGCGGGAGCTCCTACAATGAGCAGTTCTTC.